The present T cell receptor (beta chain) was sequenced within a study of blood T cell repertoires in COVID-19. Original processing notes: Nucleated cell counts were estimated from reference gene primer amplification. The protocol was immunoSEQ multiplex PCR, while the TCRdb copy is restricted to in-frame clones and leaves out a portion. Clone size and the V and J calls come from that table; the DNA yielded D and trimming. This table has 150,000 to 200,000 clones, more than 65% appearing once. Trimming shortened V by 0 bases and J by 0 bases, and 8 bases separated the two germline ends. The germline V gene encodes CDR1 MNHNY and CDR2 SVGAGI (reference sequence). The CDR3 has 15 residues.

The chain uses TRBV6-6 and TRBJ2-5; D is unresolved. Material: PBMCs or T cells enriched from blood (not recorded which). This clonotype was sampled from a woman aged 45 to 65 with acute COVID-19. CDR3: CASSYSIGYQETQYF. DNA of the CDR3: TGTGCCAGCAGTTACTCGATCGGGTACCAAGAGACCCAGTACTTC.